Below, 16 T cell receptor beta chains from the same sample are listed, as sequenced in a study of regulatory T cells in long-lasting Graves disease. Sequencing libraries for TCR beta were prepared with iRepertoire HTBI primers and Arm-PCR of CDR3 regions. TCRdb re-analysed the multiplex PCR reads in MiXCR, keeping a single row per CDR3 protein. This sample yields about 430,000 distinct CDR3 sequences, of which approximately 16% are seen a single time; approximately 7.8% belongs to the top ten. Time point reported: newly diagnosed GD, antithyroid drugs for less than 3 months. The authors made the TCR library using RNA they extracted from PBMCs. These data also formed part of another study, on T cells in Graves' hyperthyroidism and ophthalmopathy.

The sample was peripheral blood mononuclear cells (PBMCs), taken at new diagnosis, from a patient treated with antithyroid drugs. Receptor source: a middle-aged woman with Graves disease.

This clonotype occurred a few times. The rearrangement joins TRBV5-5 to TRBJ2-2, with 13 bases fitting TRBD2. With 4 bases clipped from V and 6 bases from J, the junction kept 9 bases outside the gene matches. Per the germline V gene, CDR1 is SGHKS and CDR2 is YYEKEE (reference sequence). This CDR3 contains 17 residues. The CDR3 DNA reads TGTGCCAGCAGCCCGGGACTAGCGGGACCCTCCCCCGGGGAGCTGTTTTTT. Its translation is CASSPGLAGPSPGELFF.

This clonotype was counted once. This chain uses TRBV7-2 with TRBJ2-1, with 13 bases that match TRBD2. V gave up 5 bases and J gave up 1 base; unmatched junction bases: 8. Germline-derived CDR1 and CDR2 are SGHTA and FQGNSA. The CDR3 runs to 18 residues. The CDR3 region is CASSRALAGGLSYNEQFF. The CDR3 DNA is TGTGCCAGCAGCAGGGCACTAGCGGGAGGGTTATCCTACAATGAGCAGTTCTTC.

This clonotype was seen more than once but under ten times. Given the absence of the conserved phenylalanine or tryptophan at the CDR3 end, a read error is likely. This chain connects TRBV4-3 to TRBJ1-2; 9 bases agree with TRBD1. The V gene end was trimmed by 0 bases and the J gene end by 6 bases; junction bases not matched to a gene: 5. Germline CDR1 and CDR2: LGHNA and YSLEER. The CDR3 is 15 amino acids. The chain's CDR3 is CASSQDLGTGNGYTL. CDR3 in DNA: TGCGCCAGCAGCCAAGATCTGGGGACAGGGAATGGCTACACCCTC.

Ten or more counts support this clonotype. The chain is built from TRBV5-5 and TRBJ2-2; 10 bases line up with TRBD2. CDR3 length: 16 amino acids. J gave up 3 bases and V 4 bases, and 6 bases lay outside the gene matches. Germline V gene lookup returns CDR1 SGHKS and CDR2 YYEKEE (reference sequence). The CDR3, as DNA: TGTGCCAGCAGCATCCTAGGACTAGCGGACACCGGGGAGCTGTTTTTT. Translating gives CASSILGLADTGELFF. Complete variable domain (other parts from reference TRBV5-5 and TRBJ2-2): DAGVTQSPTHLIKTRGQQVTLRCSPISGHKSVSWYQQVLGQGPQFIFQYYEKEERGRGNFPDRFSARQFPNYSSELNVNALLLGDSALYLCASSILGLADTGELFFGEGSRLTVL.

This clonotype has ten or more counts. The germline gene is not matched at one end of the junction; a read error may be the cause. The CDR3 DNA sequence: TGTGCTAGCAGCCCGGACAGAAACAATGAGCAGTTCTTC. It translates to CASSPDRNNEQFF. The chain uses TRBV7-7 and TRBJ2-3; a weak D match, TRBD1 (6 bases). The DNA end is more similar to TRBJ2-1, so the J call may be wrong. This CDR3 comprises 13 residues. The germline V gene has CDR1 SSHAT and CDR2 FNYEAQ (reference sequence).

In this sample, this clonotype turned up many times. The V and J genes are TRBV5-1 and TRBJ2-2; the match to TRBD2 covers 8 bases. The CDR3 runs to 17 residues. Germline V lookup: CDR1 SGHRS, CDR2 YFSETQ. The V and J ends lost 0 bases and 3 bases, in that order; junction bases with no gene match: 7. The CDR3 sequence: CASSLVRAGVDTGELFF. Here the CDR3 DNA reads TGCGCCAGCAGCTTGGTGAGAGCGGGAGTCGACACCGGGGAGCTGTTTTTT.

This clonotype was seen only a few times. The chain joins TRBV12-3 or TRBV12-4 to TRBJ2-7; D is possibly TRBD2 (5 bases). Trimming stripped 6 bases from V and 6 bases from J, with 18 bases between. CDR3 size: 14 residues. The CDR3 DNA reads as TGTGCCAGCAGCCCGCGGGCGGCCCTAGGCGAGCAGTACTTC. It encodes CASSPRAALGEQYF.

J is TRBJ1-2 and V is TRBV28, with D perhaps TRBD1 (5 bases). The CDR3 runs to 12 residues. Trimming took 6 bases from V and 7 from J, leaving 12 bases between them. Germline CDR1 is MDHEN and CDR2 is SYDVKM. CDR3 region: CASSTNRFGYTF. The CDR3 nucleotides are TGTGCCAGCAGCACCAACAGGTTTGGCTACACCTTC.

This clonotype was counted many times. The chain recombines TRBV3-1 with TRBJ2-7; 11 bases match TRBD1. Germline-derived CDR1 and CDR2 are LGHDT and YNNKEL (reference sequence). V gave up 3 bases and J gave up 1 base; unmatched junction bases: 2. This CDR3 comprises 15 residues. The CDR3 spells CASSHGTGGSYEQYF. In DNA, the CDR3 is TGTGCCAGCAGCCATGGGACAGGGGGTTCCTACGAGCAGTACTTC.

This clonotype was seen a handful of times. The chain has TRBV6-1 and TRBJ2-7; TRBD1 is a possible D gene (5 bases). The CDR3 is 12 amino acids. Germline CDR1 reads MNHNS; CDR2 reads SASEGT. Between the trimmed V and J ends, which lost 6 bases and 6 bases, there was a span of 12 bases. In DNA, the CDR3 is TGTGCCAGCAGATTCCAGGGCGGCGAGCAGTACTTC. Amino acids: CASRFQGGEQYF.

Comment on this clonotype: This clone may be a read error of a much larger clone one base away. The chain has TRBV5-1 and TRBJ2-3; TRBD2 might be the D (5 bases). The CDR3 totals 13 residues. The germline gives CDR1 SGHRS, CDR2 YFSETQ. DNA for the CDR3: TGCGCCAGCACCCGGGCTAGCACAGATACGCGGTATTTT. Amino acid sequence: CASTRASTDTRYF.

Many counts were recorded for this clonotype. The rearrangement links TRBV28 to TRBJ2-7; the D is unclear. This CDR3 has 12 amino acids. The V end was cut by 3 bases, the J end by 2 bases, with 5 bases between. Germline V gene sequence: CDR1 MDHEN, CDR2 SYDVKM. The CDR3 region is CASSFITYEQYF. In nucleotides, the CDR3 is TGTGCCAGCAGTTTCATTACCTACGAGCAGTACTTC.

This clonotype was counted ten times or more. The chain is built from TRBV7-9 and TRBJ2-2; D gene unclear. The V end lost 3 bases, the J end lost 3 bases, and 5 bases lay between the germline ends. The germline V gene encodes CDR1 SEHNR and CDR2 FQNEAQ (reference sequence). This CDR3 contains 13 residues. The CDR3, as DNA: TGTGCCAGCAGCTTGAGGTACACCGGGGAGCTGTTTTTT. It is translated as CASSLRYTGELFF.

Only one count was recorded for this clonotype. V gene TRBV7-9 combines with J gene TRBJ2-3; 13 bases fit TRBD2. Trimming cost V 2 bases and J 0 bases; bases outside gene matches: 5. CDR3 length equals 18 residues. Germline CDR1 SEHNR, CDR2 FQNEAQ (reference sequence). The CDR3 sequence: CASSLPRGLAGSTDTQYF. CDR3 nucleotides: TGTGCCAGCAGCTTACCCAGGGGACTAGCGGGAAGCACAGATACGCAGTATTTT. Looking up the rest from reference TRBV7-9 and TRBJ2-3 gives the full variable domain: DTGVSQNPRHKITKRGQNVTFRCDPISEHNRLYWYRQTLGQGPEFLTYFQNEAQLEKSRLLSDRFSAERPKGSFSTLEIQRTEQGDSAMYLCASSLPRGLAGSTDTQYFGPGTRLTVL.

The J gene is TRBJ1-1, the V gene TRBV20-1, with 12 bases identical to TRBD1. V shed 0 bases, J shed 1 base, and the junction held 9 bases outside the gene matches. The germline V gene has CDR1 DFQATT and CDR2 SNEGSKA (reference sequence). The CDR3 is 18 residues long. The CDR3 DNA follows: TGCAGTGCTAGAGATGGGGCGGGACAGGGGGCGTGGAACACTGAAGCTTTCTTT. It specifies CSARDGAGQGAWNTEAFF.

In this sample, this clonotype turned up many times. The V and J genes are TRBV7-3 and TRBJ1-5; D gene uncertain. The CDR3 contains 17 residues. V lost 4 bases, J lost 7 bases, and 23 bases lay in between. Germline CDR1 reads SGHTA; CDR2 reads FQGTGA. The CDR3 DNA is TGTGCCAGCAGCTGCATAAATACCGTCGGGGAACGACAGCCCCAGCATTTT. Translation gives CASSCINTVGERQPQHF.